A single sample is the source of the 2 T cell receptor beta chains below, sequenced in a study of cytomegalovirus exposure and HLA in healthy donors. PCR was performed using 60 Vbeta and 13 Jbeta primers. Assay used: immunoSEQ multiplex PCR; TCRdb lists only in-frame clones, some missing. The table has approximately 110,000 clones, roughly 79% seen once; the top ten hold roughly 2.2%. Sequences were obtained from PBMCs. These receptors were obtained from a woman aged 30 to 39 in good health and CMV-seronegative.

V and J are TRBV28 and TRBJ1-5; 11 bases are shared with TRBD1. The V gene end was trimmed by 5 bases and the J gene end by 6 bases; junction bases not matched to a gene: 9. The CDR3 spans 16 residues. Germline CDR1 MDHEN, CDR2 SYDVKM. CDR3 coding DNA: TGTGCCAGCAGTCCGACTGGGACAGGGGGTGCTCAGCCCCAGCATTTT. It encodes CASSPTGTGGAQPQHF. Full variable domain (missing parts from reference TRBV28 and TRBJ1-5): DVKVTQSSRYLVKRTGEKVFLECVQDMDHENMFWYRQDPGLGLRLIYFSYDVKMKEKGDIPEGYSVSREKKERFSLILESASTNQTSMYLCASSPTGTGGAQPQHFGDGTRLSIL.

A few counts support this clone. The chain combines TRBV2 with TRBJ1-2, with 7 nucleotides matching TRBD1. V was pared by 6 bases and J by 2 bases, with 9 bases of the junction left unmatched. The CDR3 extends over 15 amino acids. Per germline, CDR1 SNHLY and CDR2 FYNNEI. The CDR3 sequence: CASRTDRAGNYGYTF. As DNA, the CDR3 is TGTGCCAGCAGGACCGACAGGGCCGGAAACTATGGCTACACCTTC. Full variable domain (missing parts from reference TRBV2 and TRBJ1-2): EPEVTQTPSHQVTQMGQEVILRCVPISNHLYFYWYRQILGQKVEFLVSFYNNEISEKSEIFDDQFSVERPDGSNFTLKIRSTKLEDSAMYFCASRTDRAGNYGYTFGSGTRLTVV.